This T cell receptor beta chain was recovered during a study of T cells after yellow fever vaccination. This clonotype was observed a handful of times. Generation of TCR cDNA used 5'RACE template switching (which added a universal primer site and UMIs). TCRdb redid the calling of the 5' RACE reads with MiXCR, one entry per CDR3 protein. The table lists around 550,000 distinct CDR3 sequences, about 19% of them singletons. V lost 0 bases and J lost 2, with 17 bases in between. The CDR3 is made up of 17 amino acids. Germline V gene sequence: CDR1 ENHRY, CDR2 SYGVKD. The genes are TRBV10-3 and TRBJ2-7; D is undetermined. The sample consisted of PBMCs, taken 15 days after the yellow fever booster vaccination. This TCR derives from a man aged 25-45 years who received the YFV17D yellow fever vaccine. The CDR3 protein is CAISESMRSPTTYEQYF. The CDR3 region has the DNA TGTGCCATCAGTGAGTCGATGCGCTCTCCCACAACCTACGAGCAGTACTTC.